These 32 T cell receptor beta chains share one sample of origin, sequenced in a study of blood T cell repertoires in COVID-19 (dated by TCRdb to the early 2020s). Receptor libraries were prepared by the immunoSEQ multiplex PCR assay. TCRdb provides this immuneACCESS table in a form limited to in-frame rearrangements. Some clones are lacking; in checked studies, under half of them reflect an unresolved V gene, and why the rest are absent is not known. The sample yields 150,000 to 200,000 clones; under 90% were counted once. In total, the top ten clones hold nearly 8% of the sample. Sequenced input: PBMCs or T cells enriched from blood (not recorded which). The source is a woman between 45 and 60 years old who had recovered from COVID-19.

The chain has TRBV3-1 (or the pseudogene TRBV3-2) and TRBJ1-6; D gene ambiguous. Germline-derived CDR1 and CDR2 are LGHDT and YNNKEL (reference sequence). This CDR3 has 14 amino acids. Trimming pared 4 bases from V and 9 bases from J, leaving 13 bases between. The chain's CDR3 is CASSPREGGSPLHF. The CDR3 DNA follows: TGTGCCAGCAGCCCCCGGGAGGGAGGTTCACCCCTCCACTTT.

This clone was seen once. This rearrangement joins TRBV9 to TRBJ2-2; the match to TRBD2 covers 9 bases. V shed 0 bases, J shed 4 bases, and the junction held 16 bases outside the gene matches. The CDR3 runs 20 residues. Germline V gene sequence: CDR1 SGDLS, CDR2 YYNGEE. The CDR3 sequence: CASSVAYGAAGGGVTGELFF. The DNA for the CDR3 is TGTGCCAGCAGCGTAGCTTATGGTGCTGCGGGAGGGGGAGTCACCGGGGAGCTGTTTTTT.

The V gene is TRBV7-2, the J gene TRBJ1-5; TRBD1 agrees at 7 bases. This CDR3 is built from 15 residues. Germline values: CDR1 SGHTA, CDR2 FQGNSA. The V gene end was trimmed by 6 bases and the J gene end by 1 base; junction bases not matched to a gene: 6. The CDR3 spells CASSLRQGSNQPQHF. The CDR3 DNA is TGTGCCAGCAGTTTGAGACAGGGAAGCAATCAGCCCCAGCATTTT. The full variable domain, rest sourced from reference TRBV7-2 and TRBJ1-5, is GAGVSQSPSNKVTEKGKDVELRCDPISGHTALYWYRQSLGQGLEFLIYFQGNSAPDKSGLPSDRFSAERTGGSVSTLTIQRTQQEDSAVYLCASSLRQGSNQPQHFGDGTRLSIL.

V is TRBV4-2 and J is TRBJ1-5; no firm D call. V dropped 3 bases and J dropped 0 bases, with 12 bases sitting between them. Per germline, CDR1 LGHNA and CDR2 YNFKEQ. This CDR3 has 16 amino acids. This CDR3 is CASSQGVGDSNQPQHF. CDR3 nucleotides: TGTGCCAGCAGCCAGGGAGTTGGGGATAGCAATCAGCCCCAGCATTTT.

The chain employs TRBV6-2 or TRBV6-3 and TRBJ1-5; D is ambiguous. Between the trimmed V and J ends, which lost 0 bases and 6 bases, there was a span of 6 bases. The CDR3 runs 13 residues. CDR1 is MNHEY, CDR2 SVGEGT, per germline. CDR3 in amino acids: CASSYSRIQPQHF. In DNA form, the CDR3 reads TGTGCCAGCAGTTACTCGAGAATTCAGCCCCAGCATTTT.

This chain joins TRBV11-3 and TRBJ2-4; D remains unclear. CDR3 length: 12 amino acids. Germline loops: CDR1 SGHNT, CDR2 YENEEA. V lost 5 bases to trimming and J lost 3 bases, with 5 bases between them. The CDR3 DNA follows: TGTGCCAGCAGCCTTAACAAAAACATTCAGTACTTC. It codes for CASSLNKNIQYF. The variable domain in full, with the rest retrieved from reference TRBV11-3 and TRBJ2-4, is EAGVVQSPRYKIIEKKQPVAFWCNPISGHNTLYWYLQNLGQGPELLIRYENEEAVDDSQLPKDRFSAERLKGVDSTLKIQPAELGDSAVYLCASSLNKNIQYFGAGTRLSVL.

V is TRBV10-3 and J is TRBJ1-5, with 9 bases matching TRBD1. This CDR3 has 14 residues. Germline CDR1 is ENHRY and CDR2 is SYGVKD. V gave up 6 bases and J gave up 6 bases; unmatched junction bases: 6. The CDR3 region is CAIRRTGEGQPQHF. The CDR3 DNA reads TGTGCCATCAGGCGGACAGGGGAAGGTCAGCCCCAGCATTTT.

This chain connects TRBV28 to TRBJ2-6, with 12 bases fitting TRBD1. In germline, CDR1 is MDHEN, CDR2 SYDVKM. CDR3 length: 18 residues. V was pared by 3 bases and J by 3 bases, with 6 bases of the junction left unmatched. The CDR3 nucleotides read TGTGCCAGCAGTTTTCTCGGGACAGGGGGCTTTGGGGCCAACGTCCTGACTTTC. Residues: CASSFLGTGGFGANVLTF.

J is TRBJ2-5 and V is TRBV20-1; TRBD2 might be the D (5 bases). The CDR3 sequence is 12 residues long. Germline V gives CDR1 DFQATT, CDR2 SNEGSKA (reference sequence). V was shortened by 3 bases and J by 5 bases, with 10 bases between the two germline ends. CDR3 DNA sequence: TGCAGTGCTAGTGTTCCGGGGGAGACCCAGTACTTC. This encodes CSASVPGETQYF.

This chain links TRBV12-3 or TRBV12-4 with TRBJ1-5, with D perhaps matching TRBD1 (6 bases). The CDR3 covers 13 residues. The V and J ends lost 6 bases and 6 bases respectively, with 12 bases between them. The CDR3 loop reads CASRSGESQPQHF. The CDR3 nucleotides read TGTGCCAGCAGATCAGGGGAGAGTCAGCCCCAGCATTTT.

This chain connects TRBV28 to TRBJ2-7, with TRBD2 matching 12 bases. V dropped 4 bases and J dropped 7; count of bases not matched to a gene: 8. CDR3 length equals 15 residues. Germline assignment: CDR1 MDHEN and CDR2 SYDVKM. The CDR3, as DNA: TGTGCCAGCAGTTCACGACTAGCGGGAGCGAGTGAGCAGTACTTC. Translation gives CASSSRLAGASEQYF. Looking up the rest from reference TRBV28 and TRBJ2-7 gives the full variable domain: DVKVTQSSRYLVKRTGEKVFLECVQDMDHENMFWYRQDPGLGLRLIYFSYDVKMKEKGDIPEGYSVSREKKERFSLILESASTNQTSMYLCASSSRLAGASEQYFGPGTRLTVT.

V is TRBV12-5 and J is TRBJ2-5; D is undetermined. V lost 6 bases and J lost 2, with 7 bases in between. Germline V gene sequence: CDR1 LGHNT, CDR2 FRNRAP. This CDR3 has 12 amino acids. The CDR3 region is CASGQNQETQYF. The CDR3 nucleotides read TGTGCTAGTGGACAGAATCAAGAGACCCAGTACTTC.

V is TRBV7-9 and J is TRBJ1-5, with 7 bases identical to TRBD1. Looked up from germline, CDR1 is SEHNR and CDR2 is FQNEAQ (reference sequence). This CDR3 is built from 15 residues. Trimming at V came to 2 bases and at J to 4 bases, leaving 5 bases not matched to a gene. The CDR3 coding sequence is TGTGCCAGCAGCTTATCCAAGACAGGGAATCAGCCCCAGCATTTT. Translating gives CASSLSKTGNQPQHF.

The genes are TRBV19 and TRBJ2-2, with TRBD2 identical over 10 bases. The germline V gene encodes CDR1 LNHDA and CDR2 SQIVND (reference sequence). The V and J ends lost 8 bases and 4 bases, in that order; junction bases with no gene match: 7. There are 15 residues in the CDR3. The CDR3 loop is CASQREGAGTGELFF. The CDR3 nucleotides read TGTGCCAGTCAGCGGGAGGGTGCGGGCACCGGGGAGCTGTTTTTT.

This rearrangement joins TRBV10-3 to TRBJ1-1; maybe TRBD1 (6 bases). From germline, CDR1 is ENHRY and CDR2 SYGVKD. The CDR3 totals 16 residues. Between the trimmed V and J ends, which lost 4 bases and 3 bases, there was a span of 18 bases. The CDR3 DNA sequence: TGTGCCATCAGTGGGGCGGGGGGCCCAGGTCACACTGAAGCTTTCTTT. This sequence encodes CAISGAGGPGHTEAFF.

The V and J genes are TRBV18 and TRBJ1-2; 8 nucleotides align to TRBD1. V trimming: 3 bases; J trimming: 9 bases; junction bases outside the gene matches: 6. The CDR3 totals 13 residues. The V gene's germline CDR1 is KGHSH and CDR2 LQKENI. Here the CDR3 reads CASSPLTGDRYTF. The CDR3 nucleotides are TGTGCCAGCTCACCTTTGACAGGGGATCGCTACACCTTC.

The chain carries TRBV5-6 and TRBJ2-6, with D hard to call. The CDR3 runs to 16 residues. Germline V CDR1 and CDR2: SGHDT, YYEEEE. The germline V and J ends were trimmed by 1 base and 4 bases, with 12 bases remaining between them. The CDR3 DNA reads TGTGCCAGCAGCTTGACGGTGGGCTTCGGGGCCAACGTCCTGACTTTC. The encoded protein is CASSLTVGFGANVLTF.

The V and J genes are TRBV7-2 and TRBJ1-6, with TRBD1 as a possible D gene (5 bases). The length of the CDR3 is 17 residues. Germline V lookup: CDR1 SGHTA, CDR2 FQGNSA. V was clipped by 5 bases and J by 13 bases, with 27 bases between them. DNA for the CDR3: TGTGCCAGCAGCCCCCACCAACAACAGGAACCAATTCAGCCCCTCCACTTT. Protein product: CASSPHQQQEPIQPLHF. Full variable domain (remainder filled in from reference TRBV7-2 and TRBJ1-6): GAGVSQSPSNKVTEKGKDVELRCDPISGHTALYWYRQSLGQGLEFLIYFQGNSAPDKSGLPSDRFSAERTGGSVSTLTIQRTQQEDSAVYLCASSPHQQQEPIQPLHFGNGTRLTVT.

V gene TRBV7-2 combines with J gene TRBJ1-2; a weak D match, TRBD1 (6 bases). The germline gives CDR1 SGHTA, CDR2 FQGNSA. V lost 4 bases, J lost 5 bases, and 14 bases lay in between. This CDR3 is 14 amino acids long. The CDR3 is CASSYTQGPYGYTF. CDR3 DNA: TGTGCCAGCAGCTATACACAGGGTCCGTATGGCTACACCTTC.

The gene calls are TRBV7-6 and TRBJ2-1; TRBD2 might be the D (6 bases). The CDR3 is 16 residues long. Germline-derived CDR1 and CDR2 are SGHVS and FNYEAQ. The V and J ends lost 0 bases and 0 bases respectively, with 9 bases between them. The CDR3 protein is CASSLAGGGSYNEQFF. The CDR3 nucleotides are TGTGCCAGCAGCTTAGCCGGGGGAGGCTCCTACAATGAGCAGTTCTTC. The variable domain in full, completed from reference TRBV7-6 and TRBJ2-1, reads GAGVSQSPRYKVTKRGQDVALRCDPISGHVSLYWYRQALGQGPEFLTYFNYEAQQDKSGLPNDRFSAERPEGSISTLTIQRTEQRDSAMYRCASSLAGGGSYNEQFFGPGTRLTVL.

The chain joins TRBV12-3 or TRBV12-4 to TRBJ1-2; D remains ambiguous. V was cut by 4 bases and J by 4 bases, with 4 bases left in between. The CDR3 runs 11 residues. This CDR3 reads CASSSSYGYTF. The CDR3, as DNA: TGTGCCAGCAGTTCGAGCTATGGCTACACCTTC.

The chain carries TRBV9 and TRBJ2-7; 16 bases are a match to TRBD2. Losses at the gene ends were 1 base for V and 4 bases for J; bases not matched to a gene: 11. The CDR3 runs to 19 residues. CDR1 and CDR2 (germline): SGDLS, YYNGEE. The CDR3, as DNA: TGTGCCAGCAGCGTAACACCGGGACTAGCGGGAGGGCCAGCTTACGAGCAGTACTTC. This encodes CASSVTPGLAGGPAYEQYF.

The count of this clone is one. This chain connects TRBV18 to TRBJ2-3; possible D gene TRBD2, 5 bases. V lost 1 base to trimming and J lost 6 bases, with 20 bases between them. CDR3 length: 17 amino acids. CDR1 and CDR2 (germline): KGHSH, LQKENI. The CDR3 sequence: CASSPRQSGKVSDTQYF. The CDR3 DNA is TGTGCCAGCTCACCACGTCAATCGGGGAAGGTATCGGATACGCAGTATTTT.

V and J are TRBV12-3 or TRBV12-4 and TRBJ1-2; possible D gene TRBD1, 6 bases. Trimming shortened V by 2 bases and J by 10 bases, and 11 bases separated the two germline ends. The CDR3 is 12 residues long. The chain's CDR3 is CASSLTDSDYTF. The CDR3 nucleotides are TGTGCCAGCAGTTTAACGGACAGTGACTACACCTTC.

The CDR3 DNA reads TGCGCCAGCAGCCAGCTTCAGGGAAATTCACCCCTCCACTTT. This translates into CASSQLQGNSPLHF. J is TRBJ1-6 and V is TRBV4-3; D possibly corresponds to TRBD1 (5 bases). Trimming took off 3 bases at V and 7 bases at J, with 10 bases between the two ends. Germline assignment: CDR1 LGHNA and CDR2 YSLEER. The CDR3 length is 14 residues.

The chain has TRBV28 and TRBJ1-2; no definite D call. The V gene's germline CDR1 is MDHEN and CDR2 SYDVKM. This CDR3 is 14 amino acids long. V lost 8 bases and J 1 base, leaving 14 bases between the germline ends. The CDR3 nucleotides are TGTGCCAGCCGTACCGGCGGAGTTAACTATGGCTACACCTTC. Translation gives CASRTGGVNYGYTF.

This rearrangement joins TRBV2 to TRBJ1-2; D ambiguous. CDR3 length equals 12 residues. Trimming removed 5 bases from V and 8 bases from J, with 12 bases in between. Per germline, CDR1 SNHLY and CDR2 FYNNEI. CDR3: CASSPDRRGYTF. CDR3 nucleotide sequence: TGTGCCAGCAGTCCTGACCGGAGGGGCTACACCTTC.

The rearrangement uses TRBV6-1 and TRBJ1-2, with a tentative D call TRBD1 (6 bases). The V gene's germline CDR1 is MNHNS and CDR2 SASEGT. The CDR3 is 15 residues long. V lost 2 bases to trimming and J lost 6 bases, with 16 bases between them. CDR3 coding DNA: TGTGCCAGCAGTGAATATGACAGGCTGTATAATGGCTACACCTTC. This sequence encodes CASSEYDRLYNGYTF.

The chain uses TRBV9 and TRBJ2-1, with a possible D match to TRBD1 (6 bases). Germline V gene sequence: CDR1 SGDLS, CDR2 YYNGEE. Trimming left V 3 bases short and J 6 bases short, with 13 bases between. The CDR3 covers 14 residues. The CDR3 bases are TGTGCCAGCAGCGGAGACAGGTGGAGCAATGAGCAGTTCTTC. Protein sequence: CASSGDRWSNEQFF.

The chain is built from TRBV4-1 and TRBJ1-4; no reliable D call. Between the trimmed V and J ends, which lost 0 bases and 7 bases, there was a span of 18 bases. The germline V gene encodes CDR1 MGHRA and CDR2 YSYEKL. There are 17 residues in the CDR3. CDR3 in DNA: TGCGCCAGCAGCCAAGATCCGGGGAGAGGGAGATCTGAAAAACTGTTTTTT. As protein: CASSQDPGRGRSEKLFF.

This rearrangement joins TRBV5-6 to TRBJ1-5, with a weak D call TRBD1 (5 bases). This CDR3 is 12 amino acids long. V was cut by 2 bases and J by 7 bases, with 7 bases left in between. The germline V gene has CDR1 SGHDT and CDR2 YYEEEE. In DNA, the CDR3 is TGTGCCAGCAGCTTCTGGGGCCAGCCCCAGCATTTT. Its protein product is CASSFWGQPQHF.

V gene TRBV7-2 combines with J gene TRBJ2-1, with a weak D call TRBD2 (6 bases). The CDR3 spans 15 residues. CDR1 SGHTA and CDR2 FQGNSA come from the germline V gene. V lost 1 base and J 1 base, leaving 8 bases between the germline ends. Written as DNA, the CDR3 is TGTGCCAGCAGCTTAGAGGGAGGTTCCTACAATGAGCAGTTCTTC. Its translation: CASSLEGGSYNEQFF.